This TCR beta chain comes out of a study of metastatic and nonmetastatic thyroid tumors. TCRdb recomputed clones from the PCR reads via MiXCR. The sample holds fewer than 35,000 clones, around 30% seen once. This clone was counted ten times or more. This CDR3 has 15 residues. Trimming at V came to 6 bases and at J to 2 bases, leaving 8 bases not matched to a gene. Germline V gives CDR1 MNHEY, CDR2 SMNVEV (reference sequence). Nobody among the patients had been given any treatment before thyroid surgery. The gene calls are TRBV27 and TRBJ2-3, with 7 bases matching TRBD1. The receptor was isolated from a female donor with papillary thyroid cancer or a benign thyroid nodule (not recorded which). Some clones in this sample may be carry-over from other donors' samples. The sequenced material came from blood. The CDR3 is CASSKTDRYTDTQYF. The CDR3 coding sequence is TGTGCCAGCAGCAAGACGGACAGGTACACAGATACGCAGTATTTT.